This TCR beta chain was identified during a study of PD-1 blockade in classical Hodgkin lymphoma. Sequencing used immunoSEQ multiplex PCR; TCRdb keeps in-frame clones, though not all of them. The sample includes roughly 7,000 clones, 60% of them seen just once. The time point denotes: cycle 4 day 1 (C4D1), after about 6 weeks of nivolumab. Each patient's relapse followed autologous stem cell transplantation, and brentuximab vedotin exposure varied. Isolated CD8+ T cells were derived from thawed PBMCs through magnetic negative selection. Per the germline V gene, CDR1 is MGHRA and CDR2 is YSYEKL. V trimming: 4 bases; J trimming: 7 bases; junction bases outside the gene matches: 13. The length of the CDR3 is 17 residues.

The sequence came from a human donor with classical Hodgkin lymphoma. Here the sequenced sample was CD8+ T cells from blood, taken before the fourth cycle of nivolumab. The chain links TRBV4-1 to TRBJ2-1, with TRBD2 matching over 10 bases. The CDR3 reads CASSPTLTSGKRNEQFF. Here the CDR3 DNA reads TGCGCCAGCAGCCCTACCCTTACTAGCGGGAAGAGGAATGAGCAGTTCTTC.